This T cell receptor beta chain appears in the sequencing data of a study of shared clonotypes between healthy human individuals. Turning to the study itself: CD4 naive cells filled three plates per donor, CD4 memory three, CD8 naive two and CD8 memory one.

CD4+ cells underwent separation, giving CD45RA+ naive and CD45RA-negative memory subsets. CDR3 length: 15 amino acids. CDR1 is MNHEY and CDR2 is SMNVEV in the germline V gene (reference sequence). Trimming cost V 2 bases and J 0 bases, with 8 bases left between them. Findings of the study overall: The naive CD4 repertoires of a few donors were compared, and 5% to 6.5% of clonotypes were shared.

On this clone itself: What it binds is unknown.

Every subset had its genomic DNA shared out evenly among several immunoSEQ plates. Libraries were prepared by immunoSEQ multiplex PCR; TCRdb keeps only in-frame clonotypes and omits some of them. The data show some 1,400,000 clones, 95% to 97% seen once. Sequenced: naive CD4+ T cells sorted from blood. Subset here: CD45RA+ positively selected. This chain connects TRBV27 to TRBJ2-4; D unclear. This sequence originates from a man aged 30-40 years in good health. The chain's CDR3 is CASSLASLAKNIQYF. The CDR3 DNA follows: TGTGCCAGCAGTTTAGCGAGCCTAGCCAAAAACATTCAGTACTTC.